This entry describes one TCR beta chain. This sample was included in a study of blood T cell repertoires in COVID-19. About the research overall: In each case, the material was cDNA or gDNA derived from T cells, B-cell-depleted T cells, or PBMCs.

TCRdb's table, derived via immunoSEQ multiplex PCR, lists solely in-frame clones and lacks some. The sample yields under 130,000 clones, around 89% seen once. V was cut by 6 bases and J by 3 bases, with 11 bases left in between. CDR1 and CDR2 (germline): MNHEY, SMNVEV (reference sequence). The CDR3 is made up of 13 amino acids. This chain links TRBV27 with TRBJ1-2; D call uncertain. The receptor was isolated from an older woman with acute or convalescent COVID-19. Sequenced: peripheral blood. DNA for the CDR3: TGTGCCAGCAGCTCTATTACGGACTATGGCTACACCTTC. Its translation is CASSSITDYGYTF.